This T cell receptor beta chain was observed in a study of CD8+ T cells in alopecia areata. Study in general: Treatment of the treated patients consisted of oral tofacitinib, 5 to 10 mg twice daily. Treatment with tofacitinib (6 to 18 months) was followed by 6 months off drug. Study-wide findings and caveats: Relative to normal scalp, lesional scalp, especially alopecia totalis/universalis, showed higher clonality.

A remark on this clone: What it recognizes is unknown.

Isolated RNA was reverse transcribed into cDNA used as the sequencing template. This table comes from immunoSEQ multiplex PCR, and its TCRdb copy is limited to in-frame clones, with some not included. The sample holds some 180,000 clones, around 63% seen once. CDR1 SQVTM and CDR2 ANQGSEA come from the germline V gene. This CDR3 comprises 14 residues. V dropped 6 bases and J dropped 0; count of bases not matched to a gene: 7. The chain uses TRBV29-1 and TRBJ1-1; 7 bases align to TRBD1. The sample in question was CD4+ T cells sorted from blood, obtained at week 0. The TCR was taken from a human donor with alopecia areata. The CDR3 loop is CSVKPGQMNTEAFF. In nucleotides, the CDR3 is TGCAGCGTGAAACCGGGACAGATGAACACTGAAGCTTTCTTT.